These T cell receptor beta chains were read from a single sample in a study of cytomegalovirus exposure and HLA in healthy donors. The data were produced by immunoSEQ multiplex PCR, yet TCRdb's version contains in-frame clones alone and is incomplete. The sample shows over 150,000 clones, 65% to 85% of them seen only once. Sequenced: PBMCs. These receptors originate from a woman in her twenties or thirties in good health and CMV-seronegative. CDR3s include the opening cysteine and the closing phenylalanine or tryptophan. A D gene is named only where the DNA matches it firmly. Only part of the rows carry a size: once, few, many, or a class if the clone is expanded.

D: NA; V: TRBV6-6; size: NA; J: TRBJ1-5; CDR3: CASKTGYNQPQHF; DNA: TGTGCCAGCAAAACAGGGTACAATCAGCCCCAGCATTTT
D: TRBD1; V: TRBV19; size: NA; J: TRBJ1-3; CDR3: CASGQGAGRNTIYF; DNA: TGTGCCAGTGGTCAGGGGGCAGGACGAAACACCATATATTTT
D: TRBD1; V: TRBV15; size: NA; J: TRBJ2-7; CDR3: CATSRGGDSYEQYF; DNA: TGTGCCACCAGCAGAGGAGGGGACAGCTACGAGCAGTACTTC
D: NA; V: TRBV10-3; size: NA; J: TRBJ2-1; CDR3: CAISGQAYNEQFF; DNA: TGTGCCATCAGTGGCCAGGCCTACAATGAGCAGTTCTTC
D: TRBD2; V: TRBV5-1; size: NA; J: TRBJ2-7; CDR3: CASSPAGGPTYEQYF; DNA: TGCGCCAGCAGCCCGGCGGGAGGGCCCACCTACGAGCAGTACTTC
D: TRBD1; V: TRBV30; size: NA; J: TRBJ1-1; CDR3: CAWRPRQGRKRGTEAFF; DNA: TGCGCCTGGAGACCTAGACAGGGCCGAAAAAGGGGGACTGAAGCTTTCTTT
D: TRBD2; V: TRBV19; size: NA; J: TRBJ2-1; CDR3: CASTRTSGSSSYNEQFF; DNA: TGTGCCAGTACGAGGACTAGCGGGAGTAGTTCCTACAATGAGCAGTTCTTC
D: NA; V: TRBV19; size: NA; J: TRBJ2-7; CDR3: CASSRQVRSYEQYF; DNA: TGTGCCAGTAGTCGACAGGTGCGGTCCTACGAGCAGTACTTC
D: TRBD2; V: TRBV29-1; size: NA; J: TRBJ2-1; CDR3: CSVASGTANGEQFF; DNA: TGCAGCGTTGCTAGCGGGACCGCAAATGGTGAGCAGTTCTTC
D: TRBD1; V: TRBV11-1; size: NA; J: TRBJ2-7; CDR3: CASSLGPGQGAYEQYF; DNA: TGTGCCAGCAGCTTAGGCCCCGGACAGGGAGCCTACGAGCAGTACTTC
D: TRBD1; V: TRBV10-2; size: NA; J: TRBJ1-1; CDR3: CASSDGQGAHTEAFF; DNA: TGCGCCAGCAGTGACGGACAGGGGGCGCACACTGAAGCTTTCTTT
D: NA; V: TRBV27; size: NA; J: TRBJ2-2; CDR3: CASSLLGATGELFF; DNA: TGTGCCAGCAGTTTGCTAGGCGCTACCGGGGAGCTGTTTTTT
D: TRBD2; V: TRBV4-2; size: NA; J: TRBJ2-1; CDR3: CASSPSSGGYVSSYNEQFF; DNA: TGTGCCAGCAGCCCCTCCAGCGGGGGGTACGTAAGCTCCTACAATGAGCAGTTCTTC
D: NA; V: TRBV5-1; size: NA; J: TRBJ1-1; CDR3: CASSLSPTALEAFF; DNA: TGTGCCAGCAGCTTGAGCCCGACAGCCCTTGAAGCTTTCTTT
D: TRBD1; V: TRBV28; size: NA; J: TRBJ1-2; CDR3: CASSPLGQGAGGYTF; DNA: TGTGCCAGCAGTCCACTGGGACAGGGGGCGGGTGGCTACACCTTC
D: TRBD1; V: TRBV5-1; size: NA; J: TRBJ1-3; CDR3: CASSSTPITGGSGNTIYF; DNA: TGCGCCAGCAGCTCGACACCAATTACAGGGGGCTCTGGAAACACCATATATTTT
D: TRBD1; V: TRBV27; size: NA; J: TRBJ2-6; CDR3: CASSSSWTGRISGANVLTF; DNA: TGTGCCAGCAGTTCCTCGTGGACAGGCCGTATCTCTGGGGCCAACGTCCTGACTTTC
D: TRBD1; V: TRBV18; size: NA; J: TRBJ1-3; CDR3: CASSPLGQATFPSSGNTIYF; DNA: TGTGCCAGCTCACCTCTTGGACAGGCGACATTTCCAAGCTCTGGAAACACCATATATTTT
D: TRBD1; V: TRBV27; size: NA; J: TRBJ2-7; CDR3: CASSSYGTEYEQYF; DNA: TGTGCCAGCAGTTCTTACGGGACAGAGTACGAGCAGTACTTC
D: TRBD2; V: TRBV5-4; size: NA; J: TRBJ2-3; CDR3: CASSSGLAGSTDTQYF; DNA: TGTGCCAGCAGTTCGGGACTAGCAGGGAGCACAGATACGCAGTATTTT
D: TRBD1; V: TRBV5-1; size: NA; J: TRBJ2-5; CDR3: CASSPPLTGGETQYF; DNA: TGCGCCAGCAGCCCCCCCCTGACAGGGGGAGAGACCCAGTACTTC
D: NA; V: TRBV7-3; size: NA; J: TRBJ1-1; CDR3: CASSAERIEITEAFF; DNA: TGTGCCAGCAGCGCGGAGAGAATTGAGATCACTGAAGCTTTCTTT
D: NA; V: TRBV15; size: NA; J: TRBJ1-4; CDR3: CATSRVQIQKLFF; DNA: TGTGCCACCAGCAGGGTGCAGATACAAAAACTGTTTTTT
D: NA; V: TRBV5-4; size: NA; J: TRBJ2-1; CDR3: CASSLGRGTSYNEQFF; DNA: TGTGCCAGCAGCTTGGGCCGGGGTACGTCCTACAATGAGCAGTTCTTC
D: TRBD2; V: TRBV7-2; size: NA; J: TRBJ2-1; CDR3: CASRGRGVYNEQFF; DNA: TGTGCCAGCAGGGGGCGGGGGGTGTACAATGAGCAGTTCTTC
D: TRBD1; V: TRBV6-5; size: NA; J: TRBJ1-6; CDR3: CASSRDRIGNSPLHF; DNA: TGTGCCAGCAGTCGGGACAGGATCGGGAATTCACCCCTCCACTTT
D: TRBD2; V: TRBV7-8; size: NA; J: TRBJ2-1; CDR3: CASSFPAGGAIDYEQFF; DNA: TGTGCCAGCAGCTTCCCAGCGGGGGGGGCCATCGACTATGAGCAGTTCTTC
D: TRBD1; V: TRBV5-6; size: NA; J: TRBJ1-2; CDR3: CASSLDRGYGYTF; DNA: TGTGCCAGCAGCTTGGACAGGGGGTATGGCTACACCTTC
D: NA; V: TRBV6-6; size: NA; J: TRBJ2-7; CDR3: CASSDSSYEQYF; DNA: TGTGCCAGCAGTGACAGCTCCTACGAGCAGTACTTC
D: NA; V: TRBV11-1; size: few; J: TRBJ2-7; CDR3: CASSLNGHSYEQYF; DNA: TGTGCCAGCAGCTTAAACGGTCACTCCTACGAGCAGTACTTC
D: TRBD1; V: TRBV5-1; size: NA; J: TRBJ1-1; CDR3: CASSLRTGGGPRTEAFF; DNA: TGCGCCAGCAGCTTGAGGACAGGGGGCGGCCCGAGGACTGAAGCTTTCTTT
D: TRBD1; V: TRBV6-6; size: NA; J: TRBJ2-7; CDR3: CASSYPGGSYEQYF; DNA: TGTGCCAGCAGTTACCCAGGGGGCTCCTACGAGCAGTACTTC
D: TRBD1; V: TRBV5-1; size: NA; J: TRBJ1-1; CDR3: CASSTNSDRGSAEAFF; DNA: TGCGCCAGCAGCACCAATTCAGACAGGGGGAGTGCTGAAGCTTTCTTT
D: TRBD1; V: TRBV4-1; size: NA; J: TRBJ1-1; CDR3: CASRDRVTSTEAFF; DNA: TGCGCCAGCAGGGACAGGGTGACGAGCACTGAAGCTTTCTTT
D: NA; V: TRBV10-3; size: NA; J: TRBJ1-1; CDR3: CAISARGANTEAFF; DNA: TGTGCCATCAGTGCGCGGGGGGCAAACACTGAAGCTTTCTTT
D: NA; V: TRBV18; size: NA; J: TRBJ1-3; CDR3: CASSPLSQGLHSGNTIYF; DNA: TGTGCCAGCTCACCACTGAGTCAGGGCCTACACTCTGGAAACACCATATATTTT
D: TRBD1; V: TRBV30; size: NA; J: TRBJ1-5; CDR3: CAWNGQGALFRQPQHF; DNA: TGTGCCTGGAATGGACAGGGGGCCCTATTTAGGCAGCCCCAGCATTTT
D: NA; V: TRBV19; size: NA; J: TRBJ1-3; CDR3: CATSRRTGPLGNTIYF; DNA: TGTGCCACCTCCCGCAGAACAGGGCCTCTGGGAAACACCATATATTTT
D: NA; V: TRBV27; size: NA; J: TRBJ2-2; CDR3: CASSFAAANTGELFF; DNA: TGTGCCAGCAGTTTCGCGGCCGCGAACACCGGGGAGCTGTTTTTT
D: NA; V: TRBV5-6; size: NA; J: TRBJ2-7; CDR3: CASSGGPGTAYEQYF; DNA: TGTGCCAGCAGCGGGGGGCCAGGGACAGCCTACGAGCAGTACTTC
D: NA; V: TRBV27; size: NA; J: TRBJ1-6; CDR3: CAVGLPGSYNSPLHF; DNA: TGTGCCGTGGGCCTTCCGGGATCCTATAATTCACCCCTCCACTTT
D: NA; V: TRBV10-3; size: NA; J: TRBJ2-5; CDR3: CAISQAWRGDQETQYF; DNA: TGTGCCATCAGTCAGGCCTGGAGGGGCGATCAAGAGACCCAGTACTTC
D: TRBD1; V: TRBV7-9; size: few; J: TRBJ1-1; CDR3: CASSQLTGGKTEAFF; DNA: TGTGCCAGCAGCCAACTTACAGGGGGCAAAACTGAAGCTTTCTTT
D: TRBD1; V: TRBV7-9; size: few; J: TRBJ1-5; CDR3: CASSQGGGNQPQHF; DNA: TGTGCCAGCAGCCAGGGGGGAGGCAATCAGCCCCAGCATTTT
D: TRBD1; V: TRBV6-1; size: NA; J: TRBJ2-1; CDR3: CASNRGGMDEQFF; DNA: TGTGCCAGCAATCGAGGGGGCATGGATGAGCAGTTCTTC
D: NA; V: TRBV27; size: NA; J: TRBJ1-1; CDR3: CASSSRRRGVNTEAFF; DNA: TGTGCCAGCAGTTCCCGTCGTCGAGGAGTGAACACTGAAGCTTTCTTT